Presented here are 21 T cell receptor beta chains from one specimen sequenced in a study of vaccination effects on CD4 cells after COVID-19. The antigens these receptors bind are not known. With the ViraFEST assay, the study expanded antigen-specific CD4+ T cells using viral peptide pools, then sequenced them. Cultured cells yielded isolated CD4+ T cells after approximately nine days. Participants got two doses of BNT162b2 or mRNA-1273 vaccine. The table came from immunoSEQ multiplex PCR; TCRdb's copy has only in-frame clones and leaves some out. The sample includes about 46,000 clones, nearly 75% of them seen just once. Sequences were derived from CD4+ T cells from PBMCs cultured with HCoV-OC43 spike peptides, sampled after COVID-19 vaccination. Regarding subset: HCoV-OC43 spike overlapping peptide pool stimulation. The receptors were gathered from a human donor who received a COVID-19 vaccine.

This rearrangement joins TRBV7-9 to TRBJ1-2, with 8 bases identical to TRBD1. V was clipped by 5 bases and J by 5 bases; unmatched bases: 7. Germline lookup yields CDR1 SEHNR and CDR2 FQNEAQ (reference sequence). The CDR3 has 14 amino acids. Here the CDR3 reads CASSASGGAYGYTF. The CDR3 DNA reads TGTGCCAGCAGCGCATCAGGGGGCGCGTATGGCTACACCTTC.

The V and J genes are TRBV9 and TRBJ2-5; the match to TRBD2 covers 7 bases. Germline CDR1 SGDLS, CDR2 YYNGEE. CDR3 size: 15 residues. Unmatched junction bases numbered 6, after V lost 4 bases and J lost 0 bases. The CDR3 bases are TGTGCCAGCAGCATCAGCGGGGTGTACCAAGAGACCCAGTACTTC. Translated: CASSISGVYQETQYF. Complete variable domain (other parts from reference TRBV9 and TRBJ2-5): DSGVTQTPKHLITATGQRVTLRCSPRSGDLSVYWYQQSLDQGLQFLIQYYNGEERAKGNILERFSAQQFPDLHSELNLSSLELGDSALYFCASSISGVYQETQYFGPGTRLLVL.

The rearrangement uses TRBV13 and TRBJ1-5; no definite D call. CDR1 is PRHDT and CDR2 is FYEKMQ in the germline V gene (reference sequence). Trimming shortened V by 3 bases and J by 4 bases, and 7 bases separated the two germline ends. The CDR3 contains 13 residues. CDR3: CASSFFRNQPQHF. The CDR3 DNA follows: TGTGCCAGCAGCTTTTTTAGGAATCAGCCCCAGCATTTT.

The V and J genes are TRBV30 and TRBJ2-3; D possibly uses TRBD1 or TRBD2 (5 bases each). The V and J ends lost 5 bases and 3 bases respectively, with 9 bases between them. The germline V gene has CDR1 GTSNPN and CDR2 SVGIG (reference sequence). This CDR3 is built from 12 residues. CDR3 sequence: CAWDGGTDTQYF. In DNA, the CDR3 is TGTGCCTGGGATGGGGGAACAGATACGCAGTATTTT.

This clone has just one count. The chain is built from TRBV6-4 and TRBJ2-4, with D hard to call. Germline CDR1 MRHNA, CDR2 SNTAGT. V was trimmed by 11 bases and J by 4 bases, leaving 15 bases between them. The length of the CDR3 is 13 residues. This CDR3 reads CAANFINKNIQYF. For the CDR3, the DNA is TGTGCCGCCAACTTCATCAATAAAAACATTCAGTACTTC.

The CDR3 region is CASSLYDREASPLHF. The CDR3 DNA follows: TGCGCCAGCAGCTTGTACGACAGGGAGGCTTCACCCCTCCACTTT. The chain is built from TRBV5-1 and TRBJ1-6, with TRBD1 matching over 7 bases. CDR1 and CDR2 (germline): SGHRS, YFSETQ. This CDR3 spans 15 amino acids. J gave up 9 bases and V 1 base, and 7 bases lay outside the gene matches.

The chain uses TRBV3-1 (or the pseudogene TRBV3-2) and TRBJ1-1, with D maybe TRBD1 (6 bases). The germline gives CDR1 LGHDT, CDR2 YNNKEL (reference sequence). This CDR3 is 16 amino acids long. V was trimmed by 4 bases and J by 4 bases, leaving 19 bases between them. The CDR3 region has the DNA TGTGCCAGCAGCCTTGGGACAATAAAGGGGAGCACTGAAGCTTTCTTT. This sequence encodes CASSLGTIKGSTEAFF.

The chain recombines TRBV5-4 with TRBJ2-5; TRBD2 matches at 8 bases. The CDR3 is made up of 16 amino acids. Unmatched junction bases numbered 14, after V lost 5 bases and J lost 5 bases. Germline V gene lookup returns CDR1 SGHNT and CDR2 YYREEE (reference sequence). CDR3: CASSPAGVGVGETQYF. In DNA, the CDR3 is TGTGCCAGCAGTCCAGCGGGAGTGGGGGTTGGGGAGACCCAGTACTTC. Full variable domain (missing parts from reference TRBV5-4 and TRBJ2-5): ETGVTQSPTHLIKTRGQQVTLRCSSQSGHNTVSWYQQALGQGPQFIFQYYREEENGRGNFPPRFSGLQFPNYSSELNVNALELDDSALYLCASSPAGVGVGETQYFGPGTRLLVL.

This rearrangement joins TRBV11-3 to TRBJ2-7, with unresolved D. CDR3 length: 13 residues. The germline V and J ends were trimmed by 0 bases and 3 bases, with 6 bases remaining between them. Germline V gene lookup returns CDR1 SGHNT and CDR2 YENEEA. CDR3 sequence reads: CASSLELGYEQYF. The CDR3 DNA sequence: TGTGCCAGCAGCTTAGAATTGGGCTACGAGCAGTACTTC.

V gene TRBV3-1 (or the pseudogene TRBV3-2) combines with J gene TRBJ1-1, with 7 bases that match TRBD1. The CDR3 is 14 residues long. Germline lookup yields CDR1 LGHDT and CDR2 YNNKEL (reference sequence). V lost 4 bases, J lost 7 bases, and 9 bases stayed unmatched. Written as DNA, the CDR3 is TGTGCCAGCAGCCCACTGACAGGGAAGGTTGAAGCTTTCTTT. It encodes CASSPLTGKVEAFF.

V and J are TRBV13 and TRBJ1-2, with D possibly TRBD1 on 5 matching bases. Trimming stripped 5 bases from V and 8 bases from J, with 18 bases between. Germline V CDR1 and CDR2: PRHDT, FYEKMQ (reference sequence). The CDR3 loop spans 14 amino acids. CDR3 sequence reads: CASSRAGGVLGYTF. The CDR3 DNA reads TGTGCCAGCAGCCGGGCCGGGGGGGTCTTAGGCTACACCTTC.

V is TRBV18 and J is TRBJ2-7; 12 bases agree with TRBD1. This CDR3 has 18 amino acids. Unmatched junction bases numbered 12, after V lost 1 base and J lost 5 bases. Germline CDR1 KGHSH, CDR2 LQKENI. The CDR3 here is CASSPRAPGQGASNEQYF. CDR3 bases: TGTGCCAGCTCACCACGGGCCCCGGGACAGGGGGCCTCTAACGAGCAGTACTTC.

This sequence joins TRBV11-2 and TRBJ2-5; 8 nucleotides line up with TRBD2. The germline V gene has CDR1 SGHAT and CDR2 FQNNGV. This CDR3 spans 15 amino acids. V dropped 4 bases and J dropped 9; count of bases not matched to a gene: 13. In DNA form, the CDR3 reads TGTGCCAGCAGCTCATCAGGAGCGGGGGCCCAATCCCAGTACTTC. Its translation: CASSSSGAGAQSQYF. Supplemented by reference TRBV11-2 and TRBJ2-5, the full variable domain reads EAGVAQSPRYKIIEKRQSVAFWCNPISGHATLYWYQQILGQGPKLLIQFQNNGVVDDSQLPKDRFSAERLKGVDSTLKIQPAKLEDSAVYLCASSSSGAGAQSQYFGPGTRLLVL.

The chain employs TRBV29-1 and TRBJ2-7, with D perhaps given as TRBD1 or TRBD2 (5 bases each). The CDR3 covers 14 residues. V was trimmed by 0 bases and J by 2 bases, leaving 11 bases between them. The V gene's germline CDR1 is SQVTM and CDR2 ANQGSEA. The CDR3 sequence is CSVEDREPPYEQYF. The CDR3 DNA reads as TGCAGCGTTGAAGACAGGGAGCCCCCCTACGAGCAGTACTTC.

The rearrangement links TRBV19 to TRBJ1-2; the D gene is possibly TRBD1 (5 bases). This CDR3 has 15 amino acids. Trimming removed 4 bases at V and 5 bases at J, with 17 bases between. From germline, CDR1 is LNHDA and CDR2 SQIVND (reference sequence). The CDR3 bases are TGTGCCAGTAGTACGGGAGGGACGGGAAGATATGGCTACACCTTC. Encoded protein: CASSTGGTGRYGYTF. Variable domain in full (rest from reference TRBV19 and TRBJ1-2): DGGITQSPKYLFRKEGQNVTLSCEQNLNHDAMYWYRQDPGQGLRLIYYSQIVNDFQKGDIAEGYSVSREKKESFPLTVTSAQKNPTAFYLCASSTGGTGRYGYTFGSGTRLTVV.

Here the CDR3 reads CASSQGAGMNTEAFF. The CDR3 DNA follows: TGTGCCAGCAGCCAAGGAGCGGGGATGAACACTGAAGCTTTCTTT. The J gene is TRBJ1-1, the V gene TRBV3-1 (or the pseudogene TRBV3-2), with no clear D. The V end was cut by 1 base, the J end by 0 bases, with 9 bases between. Germline V CDR1 and CDR2: LGHDT, YNNKEL (reference sequence). This CDR3 is built from 15 residues.

The chain has TRBV19 and TRBJ2-7, with D tentatively TRBD1 (5 bases). CDR1 and CDR2 (germline): LNHDA, SQIVND (reference sequence). This CDR3 region has 14 residues. Trimming pared 3 bases from V and 5 bases from J, leaving 14 bases between. CDR3 DNA: TGTGCCAGTAGTATCTTTCCAGGGTCCCACGAGCAGTACTTC. It yields the protein CASSIFPGSHEQYF.

The chain recombines TRBV3-1 (or the pseudogene TRBV3-2) with TRBJ2-5, with TRBD2 identical over 10 bases. J was trimmed by 0 bases and V by 0 bases; bases with no gene match: 10. Germline V CDR1 and CDR2: LGHDT, YNNKEL (reference sequence). The CDR3 sequence is 19 residues long. CDR3 loop: CASSQEVLGSGGYQETQYF. Here the CDR3 DNA reads TGTGCCAGCAGCCAAGAAGTTTTGGGTAGCGGGGGGTACCAAGAGACCCAGTACTTC.

This clone was seen once. V is TRBV7-9 and J is TRBJ2-2; the match to TRBD2 covers 12 bases. CDR3 length: 17 residues. Germline-derived CDR1 and CDR2 are SEHNR and FQNEAQ (reference sequence). With V trimmed by 4 bases and J by 4 bases, 7 bases remained unmatched. Here the CDR3 reads CASSSWTSGAVTGELFF. The CDR3 nucleotides are TGTGCCAGCAGCTCCTGGACTAGCGGGGCCGTCACCGGGGAGCTGTTTTTT.

The rearrangement uses TRBV5-1 and TRBJ2-3, with 9 bases matching TRBD2. Per the germline V gene, CDR1 is SGHRS and CDR2 is YFSETQ. V lost 1 base and J lost 1; bases outside the gene matches: 4. The CDR3 has 16 amino acids. In DNA form, the CDR3 reads TGCGCCAGCAGCTTGCCAGTAGCGGGGGGCACAGATACGCAGTATTTT. Amino acids: CASSLPVAGGTDTQYF.

This clone was observed once. The CDR3 reads CASSRGGLRRNIQYF. As DNA, the CDR3 is TGTGCCAGCAGCCGCGGGGGACTTCGCAGGAACATTCAGTACTTC. This sequence joins TRBV14 and TRBJ2-4; 7 positions agree with TRBD2. Germline V CDR1 and CDR2: SGHDN, FVKESK. CDR3 length: 15 amino acids. With 4 bases clipped from V and 7 bases from J, the junction kept 10 bases outside the gene matches.